A few counts support the clone carrying this TCR beta chain. The CDR3 runs to 16 residues. Per germline, CDR1 KGHDR and CDR2 SFDVKD. J lost 7 bases, V lost 4 bases, and 5 bases had no gene match. The source of the sample is a study of T cell responses to AZD1222 COVID-19 vaccine. The data were produced by immunoSEQ multiplex PCR, yet TCRdb's version contains in-frame clones alone and is incomplete. Of approximately 90,000 clones listed, 70% to 90% are singletons. The sequence was obtained from an adult in good health. The genes are TRBV24-1 and TRBJ2-1; 14 bases are shared with TRBD2. The sample here was peripheral blood, taken on day 0 of AZD1222 vaccination. The CDR3 spells CATSDPGLAGGNEQFF. The CDR3 DNA is TGTGCCACCAGTGACCCCGGACTAGCGGGAGGTAATGAGCAGTTCTTC.